Each of the 5 T cell receptor beta chains below was sequenced from the same sample in a study of PD-1 blockade in mismatch repair-deficient tumors. Method: immunoSEQ multiplex PCR; TCRdb's copy keeps in-frame clones and lacks some. Of 45,000 to 55,000 clones listed, approximately 84% were seen once; the top ten hold roughly 8.7%. Sequenced here: peripheral blood, sampled less than 21 weeks after starting pembrolizumab. The receptors come from an adult with mismatch repair-deficient cancer.

This chain joins TRBV29-1 and TRBJ1-1; no definite D call. The V gene lost 7 bases and the J gene lost 0 bases, with 6 bases spanning the gap. The CDR3 loop spans 11 amino acids. CDR1 is SQVTM, CDR2 ANQGSEA, per germline. The CDR3 DNA reads TGCAGCGGGGAGATGAACACTGAAGCTTTCTTT. Amino acid sequence: CSGEMNTEAFF.

This chain connects TRBV18 to TRBJ2-6, with D unresolved. The CDR3 runs 16 residues. V lost 2 bases to trimming and J lost 0 bases, with 8 bases between them. From germline, CDR1 is KGHSH and CDR2 LQKENI. The CDR3 is CASSPDGPSGANVLTF. CDR3 sequence (DNA): TGTGCCAGCTCACCAGACGGTCCCTCTGGGGCCAACGTCCTGACTTTC. Drawing the rest from reference TRBV18 and TRBJ2-6, the complete variable domain is NAGVMQNPRHLVRRRGQEARLRCSPMKGHSHVYWYRQLPEEGLKFMVYLQKENIIDESGMPKERFSAEFPKEGPSILRIQQVVRGDSAAYFCASSPDGPSGANVLTFGAGSRLTVL.

The rearrangement uses TRBV6-5 and TRBJ2-7; 12 bases are shared with TRBD1. This CDR3 spans 13 amino acids. Germline V gene sequence: CDR1 MNHEY, CDR2 SVGAGI. V gave up 6 bases and J gave up 4 bases; unmatched junction bases: 1. CDR3 protein: CASRGQGAYEQYF. CDR3 nucleotides: TGTGCCAGCAGGGGACAGGGGGCTTACGAGCAGTACTTC.

The rearrangement uses TRBV7-9 and TRBJ2-7; D ambiguous. The CDR3 length is 13 residues. Germline CDR1 reads SEHNR; CDR2 reads FQNEAQ (reference sequence). The V end was cut by 2 bases, the J end by 0 bases, with 5 bases between. CDR3 loop: CASSLPGSYEQYF. The CDR3 DNA reads as TGTGCCAGCAGCTTACCGGGCTCCTACGAGCAGTACTTC. The variable domain in full, with the rest retrieved from reference TRBV7-9 and TRBJ2-7, is DTGVSQNPRHKITKRGQNVTFRCDPISEHNRLYWYRQTLGQGPEFLTYFQNEAQLEKSRLLSDRFSAERPKGSFSTLEIQRTEQGDSAMYLCASSLPGSYEQYFGPGTRLTVT.

The CDR3 here is CSVRQGAGELFF. DNA for the CDR3: TGCAGCGTGCGACAGGGGGCCGGGGAGCTGTTTTTT. The rearrangement links TRBV29-1 to TRBJ2-2; TRBD1 matches at 9 bases. J lost 6 bases, V lost 6 bases, and 2 bases had no gene match. CDR1 SQVTM and CDR2 ANQGSEA come from the germline V gene. The length of the CDR3 is 12 residues.